This T cell receptor (beta chain) was retrieved from a study of T cells in Graves' hyperthyroidism and ophthalmopathy. Points from the study as a whole: A 13 V-J signature model discriminated ophthalmopathy versus stable hyperthyroidism.

Germline V gene data show CDR1 as MNHEY and CDR2 as SVGEGT. Trimming stripped 6 bases from V and 0 bases from J, with 14 bases between. The CDR3 is 16 amino acids. To note about this clonotype: Its antigen remains unidentified. This may arise from a read error, as a much more abundant clone is one base away.

TCR beta CDR3 sequences were amplified from RNA transcripts. Using the HTBI primer set, a first-round RT-PCR was run on the TCR CDR3. TCRdb used MiXCR to reprocess the multiplex PCR reads, holding one entry per CDR3 protein. The sample contains approximately 210,000 distinct CDR3 sequences, about a sixth of which appear only once. The chain joins TRBV6-2 or TRBV6-3 to TRBJ2-2; D is possibly TRBD2 (5 bases). Material: blood. This sequence originates from a man aged 50-60 years with Graves' hyperthyroidism. Here the CDR3 reads CASRKNLGTNTGELFF. CDR3 nucleotide sequence: TGTGCCAGCAGAAAAAACCTCGGGACGAACACCGGGGAGCTGTTTTTT.